This is a list of T cell receptor beta chains from one sample in a study of T cell changes during pregnancy in multiple sclerosis. Produced via immunoSEQ multiplex PCR; TCRdb's table is partial and in-frame only. The table has some 51,000 clones, around 94% seen once. This specimen consisted of CD4+ T cells from peripheral blood mononuclear cells, obtained in the second trimester of pregnancy. The receptors shown here come from a female donor with multiple sclerosis, enrolled in a pregnancy study. Both conserved end residues are part of each CDR3. Fields, in order: J gene, D gene, clone size, V gene, CDR3 protein, CDR3 DNA. A D gene is named only where the DNA matches it firmly. Clone size is given for some rows only: seen once, a few or many times, or a class if the clone is expanded.

J: TRBJ1-1; D: TRBD1; size: NA; V: TRBV5-4; CDR3: CASSLGGPNTEAFF; DNA: TGTGCCAGCAGCTTAGGGGGCCCGAACACTGAAGCTTTCTTT
J: TRBJ1-2; D: TRBD1; size: NA; V: TRBV9; CDR3: CASSEGTGGYYGYTF; DNA: TGTGCCAGCAGCGAGGGGACAGGGGGCTACTATGGCTACACCTTC
J: TRBJ2-7; D: TRBD1; size: NA; V: TRBV7-9; CDR3: CASSPRGQSYEQYF; DNA: TGTGCCAGCAGCCCCAGGGGACAGTCCTACGAGCAGTACTTC
J: TRBJ2-7; D: NA; size: NA; V: TRBV29-1; CDR3: CSVSIQGSYEQYF; DNA: TGCAGCGTTTCTATACAGGGTTCCTACGAGCAGTACTTC
J: TRBJ2-1; D: TRBD2; size: once; V: TRBV14; CDR3: CASSRTSGVYNEQFF; DNA: TGTGCCAGCAGCCGGACTAGCGGGGTCTACAATGAGCAGTTCTTC
J: TRBJ2-1; D: TRBD2; size: NA; V: TRBV19; CDR3: CASSPSGGAGEQFF; DNA: TGTGCCAGTAGTCCAAGCGGGGGGGCGGGTGAGCAGTTCTTC
J: TRBJ2-2; D: NA; size: NA; V: TRBV9; CDR3: CASAGQTNTGELFF; DNA: TGTGCCAGCGCCGGACAGACCAACACCGGGGAGCTGTTTTTT
J: TRBJ1-1; D: NA; size: NA; V: TRBV13; CDR3: CASSRVGDKNTEAFF; DNA: TGTGCCAGCAGCCGGGTAGGGGACAAGAACACTGAAGCTTTCTTT
J: TRBJ1-2; D: NA; size: NA; V: TRBV14; CDR3: CASSQGHLYGYTF; DNA: TGTGCCAGCAGCCAGGGACACCTCTATGGCTACACCTTC
J: TRBJ2-3; D: TRBD1; size: once; V: TRBV5-4; CDR3: CASSLARDRGVDTQYF; DNA: TGTGCCAGCAGCTTGGCCCGGGACAGGGGAGTGGATACGCAGTATTTT
J: TRBJ1-4; D: NA; size: NA; V: TRBV18; CDR3: CASSGLPNGGLFF; DNA: TGTGCCAGCTCGGGACTCCCTAACGGGGGACTGTTTTTT
J: TRBJ1-5; D: TRBD1; size: once; V: TRBV4-2; CDR3: CASSQERTGFQPQHF; DNA: TGTGCCAGCAGCCAAGAAAGGACAGGGTTCCAGCCCCAGCATTTT
J: TRBJ2-2; D: NA; size: NA; V: TRBV9; CDR3: CASSVFANTGELFF; DNA: TGTGCCAGCAGCGTCTTCGCGAACACCGGGGAGCTGTTTTTT
J: TRBJ1-1; D: NA; size: NA; V: TRBV6-6; CDR3: CASSSGGEGNTEAFF; DNA: TGTGCCAGCAGCTCCGGAGGGGAGGGGAACACTGAAGCTTTCTTT
J: TRBJ2-7; D: NA; size: NA; V: TRBV5-5; CDR3: CASSFLSRQYF; DNA: TGTGCCAGCAGCTTTCTTTCCCGGCAGTACTTC
J: TRBJ2-2; D: NA; size: NA; V: TRBV11-3; CDR3: CASSLTPGELFF; DNA: TGTGCCAGCAGCCTGACACCCGGGGAGCTGTTTTTT
J: TRBJ2-2; D: NA; size: NA; V: TRBV19; CDR3: CASSILDLGTGELFF; DNA: TGTGCCAGTAGTATACTGGACTTGGGAACCGGGGAGCTGTTTTTT
J: TRBJ2-1; D: NA; size: NA; V: TRBV21-1; CDR3: CASSESGQPYNEQFF; DNA: TGTGCCAGCAGCGAGTCCGGACAGCCCTACAATGAGCAGTTCTTC
J: TRBJ2-1; D: TRBD1; size: NA; V: TRBV11-2; CDR3: CASSFRGQNTNEQFF; DNA: TGTGCCAGCAGCTTTAGGGGGCAAAACACCAATGAGCAGTTCTTC
J: TRBJ1-5; D: NA; size: NA; V: TRBV7-2; CDR3: CASSPRGNQPQHF; DNA: TGTGCCAGCAGCCCCCGCGGTAATCAGCCCCAGCATTTT
J: TRBJ2-3; D: NA; size: NA; V: TRBV5-6; CDR3: CASSFLGGTDTQYF; DNA: TGTGCCAGCAGCTTCCTAGGAGGCACAGATACGCAGTATTTT
J: TRBJ1-1; D: NA; size: NA; V: TRBV7-2; CDR3: CASSPSRTLGTFF; DNA: TGTGCCAGCAGCCCCAGTCGGACGCTCGGGACTTTCTTT
J: TRBJ2-4; D: TRBD1; size: NA; V: TRBV7-9; CDR3: CASSFIPGQGMDIQYF; DNA: TGTGCCAGCAGTTTCATCCCGGGACAGGGAATGGACATTCAGTACTTC
J: TRBJ2-2; D: TRBD1; size: NA; V: TRBV7-3; CDR3: CASSLKLRDRGRTGELFF; DNA: TGTGCCAGCAGCTTAAAACTCCGGGACAGGGGGCGTACCGGGGAGCTGTTTTTT
J: TRBJ2-6; D: NA; size: NA; V: TRBV7-2; CDR3: CASSPFRGAGANVLTF; DNA: TGTGCCAGCAGCCCTTTCAGGGGGGCCGGGGCCAACGTCCTGACTTTC
J: TRBJ2-7; D: NA; size: once; V: TRBV7-8; CDR3: CASSSFRDYEQYF; DNA: TGTGCCAGCAGCTCGTTCAGGGACTACGAGCAGTACTTC
J: TRBJ1-1; D: TRBD1; size: NA; V: TRBV18; CDR3: CASSPNTGTGETEAFF; DNA: TGTGCCAGCTCACCCAACACCGGGACAGGGGAGACTGAAGCTTTCTTT
J: TRBJ2-6; D: NA; size: NA; V: TRBV7-9; CDR3: CASSLKGGGFGANVLTF; DNA: TGTGCCAGCAGCTTAAAGGGGGGGGGTTTTGGGGCCAACGTCCTGACTTTC
J: TRBJ2-7; D: TRBD1; size: NA; V: TRBV11-2; CDR3: CASSLVQGENYEQYF; DNA: TGTGCCAGCAGCTTAGTCCAGGGGGAAAACTACGAGCAGTACTTC
J: TRBJ2-3; D: TRBD2; size: NA; V: TRBV7-2; CDR3: CASSLIPSGGSTDTQYF; DNA: TGTGCCAGCAGCTTAATCCCTAGCGGGGGTAGCACAGATACGCAGTATTTT
J: TRBJ2-7; D: TRBD2; size: NA; V: TRBV4-2; CDR3: CASSQEVQRGAGEQYF; DNA: TGTGCCAGCAGCCAAGAGGTCCAGCGGGGGGCTGGAGAGCAGTACTTC
J: TRBJ1-2; D: TRBD1; size: once; V: TRBV6-5; CDR3: CASSSRQGGLYGYTF; DNA: TGTGCCAGCAGTTCACGACAGGGGGGACTCTATGGCTACACCTTC
J: TRBJ1-5; D: NA; size: NA; V: TRBV2; CDR3: CASSEGRQPQHF; DNA: TGTGCCAGCAGTGAAGGGAGACAGCCCCAGCATTTT
J: TRBJ1-3; D: NA; size: NA; V: TRBV19; CDR3: CASSLGSGNTIYF; DNA: TGTGCCAGTAGCCTCGGGAGCGGAAACACCATATATTTT
J: TRBJ1-1; D: NA; size: NA; V: TRBV18; CDR3: CASSPPRGLGIEAFF; DNA: TGTGCCAGCTCACCACCCAGGGGCCTTGGGATTGAAGCTTTCTTT
J: TRBJ1-5; D: NA; size: NA; V: TRBV2; CDR3: CASSESETPRGNQPQHF; DNA: TGTGCCAGCAGTGAATCTGAGACACCGCGGGGTAATCAGCCCCAGCATTTT
J: TRBJ1-1; D: NA; size: NA; V: TRBV10-3; CDR3: CAISRGENTEAFF; DNA: TGTGCCATCTCTCGGGGGGAGAACACTGAAGCTTTCTTT
J: TRBJ2-2; D: TRBD1; size: NA; V: TRBV6-1; CDR3: CASRNRGHNTGELFF; DNA: TGTGCCAGCAGGAACAGGGGTCATAACACCGGGGAGCTGTTTTTT
J: TRBJ2-3; D: TRBD1; size: NA; V: TRBV4-3; CDR3: CASSQTGTAVDTQYF; DNA: TGCGCCAGCAGCCAGACCGGGACAGCGGTAGATACGCAGTATTTT
J: TRBJ2-3; D: NA; size: NA; V: TRBV4-2; CDR3: CASRGRGEGEDTQYF; DNA: TGTGCCAGCAGGGGGAGGGGGGAAGGCGAAGATACGCAGTATTTT
J: TRBJ1-6; D: NA; size: NA; V: TRBV7-9; CDR3: CASSLVVSPLHF; DNA: TGTGCCAGCAGCTTAGTAGTTTCACCCCTCCACTTT
J: TRBJ2-1; D: TRBD2; size: NA; V: TRBV9; CDR3: CASSAPGLAGGPYNEQFF; DNA: TGTGCCAGCAGCGCGCCTGGACTAGCGGGGGGCCCCTACAATGAGCAGTTCTTC